This entry lists 3 T cell receptor beta chains sequenced from one sample in a study of shared clonotypes between healthy human individuals. Sequencing was performed with immunoSEQ multiplex PCR; in TCRdb, only in-frame clones are kept and a portion is missing. The sample lists a few million clones, approximately 95% occurring once. Sequencing was carried out using naive CD4+ T cells from PBMCs. Subset of the sample: CD45RA+ positively selected. These receptors were taken from a man in his late teens or twenties in good health. Some clones in this sample may be carry-over from other donors' samples.

This rearrangement joins TRBV29-1 to TRBJ1-3; D is perhaps TRBD1 (5 bases). The CDR3 sequence is 13 residues long. V gave up 3 bases and J gave up 4 bases, with 10 bases separating them. CDR1 SQVTM and CDR2 ANQGSEA come from the germline V gene. The CDR3 bases are TGCAGCGTTGACGGGGGAGCGGGAAACACCATATATTTT. The encoded protein is CSVDGGAGNTIYF. Full variable domain (rest looked up from reference TRBV29-1 and TRBJ1-3): SAVISQKPSRDICQRGTSLTIQCQVDSQVTMMFWYRQQPGQSLTLIATANQGSEATYESGFVIDKFPISRPNLTFSTLTVSNMSPEDSSIYLCSVDGGAGNTIYFGEGSWLTVV.

The V gene is TRBV4-2, the J gene TRBJ1-1; no definite D call. The ends were cut back, 1 base at V and 5 bases at J, with 11 bases in the middle. The CDR3 is made up of 14 amino acids. Per germline, CDR1 LGHNA and CDR2 YNFKEQ. DNA of the CDR3: TGTGCCAGCAGCCAAGGAGGGTGGGGTACTGAAGCTTTCTTT. Amino acids: CASSQGGWGTEAFF.

V and J are TRBV19 and TRBJ2-2, with D hard to call. V was pared by 3 bases and J by 2 bases, with 10 bases between. There are 15 residues in the CDR3. Germline V lookup: CDR1 LNHDA, CDR2 SQIVND (reference sequence). CDR3 in DNA: TGTGCCAGTAGTATCTTGGCGACTAACACCGGGGAGCTGTTTTTT. Translating gives CASSILATNTGELFF.